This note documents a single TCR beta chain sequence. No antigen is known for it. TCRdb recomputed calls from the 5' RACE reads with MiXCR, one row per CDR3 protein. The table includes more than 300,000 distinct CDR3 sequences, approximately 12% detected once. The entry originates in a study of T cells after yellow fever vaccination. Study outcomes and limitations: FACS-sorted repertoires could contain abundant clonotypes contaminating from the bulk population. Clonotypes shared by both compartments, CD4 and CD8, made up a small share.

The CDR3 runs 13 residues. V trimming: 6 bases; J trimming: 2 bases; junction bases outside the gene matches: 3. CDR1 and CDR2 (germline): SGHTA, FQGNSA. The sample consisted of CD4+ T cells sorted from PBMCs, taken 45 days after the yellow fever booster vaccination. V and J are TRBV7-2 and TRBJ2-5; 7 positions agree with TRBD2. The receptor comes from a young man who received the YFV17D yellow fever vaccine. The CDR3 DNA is TGTGCCAGCAGTTGGGGGGGGCAAGAGACCCAGTACTTC. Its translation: CASSWGGQETQYF.